Here is one T cell receptor beta chain with its context. A few counts support this clonotype. The target of this receptor is not known. No clone much larger than this one lies a single base away; base qualities are absent. The data were taken from a study of T cell repertoires in cytomegalovirus infection (dated by TCRdb to about 2019). Regarding the research as a whole: Donor HLA type was relevant to the analysis, as public TCR beta signatures indicated carriage of CMV infection together with the matching HLA type. The research as a whole found: In both this cohort and an independent cohort of 350 to 400 donors, the cumulative frequency of public TCR beta family members distinguished carriers of CMV infection plus the relevant HLA type. The ex vivo response was dominated by HLA-C-restricted CMV-specific TCR beta clonotypes, which also provided the single most frequent clonotype in two of eight donors.

The junction shows trimming of 1 base on V and 1 base on J, plus 10 bases between the germline ends. Its CDR3 holds 16 amino acids, cysteine through phenylalanine. The DNA shown is the 48-base CDR3, in frame from base 1. From a lookup of the germline V gene, CDR1 and CDR2 are SGHAT and FQNNGV. TCRdb lists the instrument as Illumina HiSeq 1500. TCRdb reanalyzed the raw reads on its own, using fastp at Q25 for trimming and MiXCR for clone calling, and kept in-frame beta chains. Every CDR3 protein is listed once, alongside the most common genes and DNA of its rows. Within this sample are some 110,000 distinct CDR3 sequences, with about 9.4% of them counted one time only. The ten largest clonotypes hold 25% to 40% of the sample.

The V and J segments used are TRBV11-2 and TRBJ2-2; the D gene is perhaps TRBD1, from 6 matching bases. Sequencing input: PBMCs, sequenced either directly or after in vitro stimulation (not recorded which). The TCR comes from a human donor in good health (CMV status not recorded). Some clones in this sample may be carry-over from other donors' samples. The nucleotides are TGTGCCAGCAGCTTAGGTTCAGGGGAGAACACCGGGGAGCTGTTTTTT. Its protein reads: CASSLGSGENTGELFF.